Reported below is one T cell receptor beta chain. The record originates from a study of blood T cell repertoires in COVID-19. Libraries were prepared by immunoSEQ multiplex PCR; TCRdb keeps only in-frame clonotypes and omits some of them. This table holds 85,000 to 100,000 clones, around nine tenths found once. Germline-derived CDR1 and CDR2 are SGHRS and YFSETQ. CDR3 length equals 12 residues. V was cut by 5 bases and J by 0 bases, with 5 bases left in between. The clonotype originates from a woman between 55 and 75 years old with COVID-19, enrolled during active disease. The rearrangement joins TRBV5-1 to TRBJ1-1; D not resolved. Specimen: peripheral blood. CDR3 coding DNA: TGCGCCAGCAGGAGAGTGAACACTGAAGCTTTCTTT. Translation gives CASRRVNTEAFF.